This T cell receptor (beta chain) was captured by sequencing in a study of Graves' ophthalmopathy and Graves' hyperthyroidism. The CDR3 contains 16 residues. Trimming shortened V by 5 bases and J by 1 base, and 17 bases separated the two germline ends. Germline V CDR1 and CDR2: SNHLY, FYNNEI. For repertoire sequencing, the TCR beta CDR3 regions were amplified from RNA transcripts. After a first-round RT-PCR with HTBI primers, a second-round multiplex PCR was run. TCRdb re-called the multiplex PCR reads through MiXCR, storing one row per CDR3 protein. The table includes 500,000 to 700,000 distinct CDR3 sequences, 39% detected once. Findings of the study overall: The model flagged ophthalmopathy progression at 70% to 71% sensitivity and around 72% specificity.

Hyperthyroidism patients, aged 18 to 65, were newly diagnosed, under 2 months' duration. Researchers turned away patients with other autoimmune diseases, uncontrolled infections, pregnancy or lactation. Concerning this clonotype: The antigen is undetermined.

The chain joins TRBV2 to TRBJ1-1, with D possibly being TRBD1 (6 bases). Material: peripheral blood or thyroid tissue (not recorded which). The receptor's source is an adult man with Graves' hyperthyroidism. CDR3 nucleotide sequence: TGTGCCAGCAGTTTTGTCTCAGGGGCTGGGAACACTGAAGCTTTCTTT. Residues: CASSFVSGAGNTEAFF.